One sample yielded the 30 T cell receptor beta chains listed below, sequenced in a study of blood T cell repertoires in COVID-19. The data were produced by immunoSEQ multiplex PCR, yet TCRdb's version contains in-frame clones alone and is incomplete. The repertoire consists of fewer than 300,000 clones, with around 82% occurring once and the leading ten covering 7.5% to 10%. Specimen: peripheral blood. The receptors derive from a woman aged 45 to 65 who had recovered from COVID-19.

This rearrangement joins TRBV9 to TRBJ1-3; 11 bases match TRBD1. CDR1 is SGDLS, CDR2 YYNGEE, per germline. The CDR3 loop spans 18 amino acids. V lost 1 base, J lost 4 bases, and 10 bases stayed unmatched. The CDR3 protein is CASSVNIGTGGSGNTIYF. The CDR3 DNA follows: TGTGCCAGCAGCGTAAATATCGGGACAGGGGGTTCGGGAAACACCATATATTTT. Looking up the rest from reference TRBV9 and TRBJ1-3 gives the full variable domain: DSGVTQTPKHLITATGQRVTLRCSPRSGDLSVYWYQQSLDQGLQFLIQYYNGEERAKGNILERFSAQQFPDLHSELNLSSLELGDSALYFCASSVNIGTGGSGNTIYFGEGSWLTVV.

The V call is TRBV19, the J call TRBJ2-3, with TRBD2 matching 10 bases. J lost 1 base, V lost 5 bases, and 9 bases had no gene match. The CDR3 covers 17 residues. Germline V lookup: CDR1 LNHDA, CDR2 SQIVND (reference sequence). The CDR3 bases are TGTGCCAGTAGTCGTGCCGCGGGGACTAGCGGCACAGATACGCAGTATTTT. It specifies CASSRAAGTSGTDTQYF.

The gene calls are TRBV28 and TRBJ1-4, with D uncertain. CDR3 size: 17 residues. V dropped 5 bases and J dropped 14 bases, with 30 bases sitting between them. The germline CDR1 and CDR2 sequences are MDHEN and SYDVKM. The CDR3 region has the DNA TGTGCCAGCAGTACCAGGTGGCAGGCGTCCGGGAGAAAATGGCTGTTTTTT. Protein: CASSTRWQASGRKWLFF. Full variable domain (outside the CDR3, taken from reference TRBV28 and TRBJ1-4): DVKVTQSSRYLVKRTGEKVFLECVQDMDHENMFWYRQDPGLGLRLIYFSYDVKMKEKGDIPEGYSVSREKKERFSLILESASTNQTSMYLCASSTRWQASGRKWLFFGSGTQLSVL.

The chain uses TRBV7-6 and TRBJ2-3; 12 bases match TRBD2. Germline V gene sequence: CDR1 SGHVS, CDR2 FNYEAQ. This CDR3 spans 18 amino acids. V was pared by 5 bases and J by 0 bases, with 9 bases of the junction left unmatched. This chain's CDR3 is CASSPTSGGYDSTDTQYF. CDR3 nucleotide sequence: TGTGCCAGCAGCCCAACTAGCGGGGGGTACGATAGCACAGATACGCAGTATTTT.

The V and J genes are TRBV28 and TRBJ1-1; possible D gene TRBD1, 5 bases. Germline CDR1 reads MDHEN; CDR2 reads SYDVKM. The CDR3 sequence is 15 residues long. The V gene lost 6 bases and the J gene lost 2 bases, with 16 bases spanning the gap. The CDR3 is CASSLLGRGNTEAFF. The CDR3 region has the DNA TGTGCCAGCAGCCTCTTGGGAAGGGGAAACACTGAAGCTTTCTTT.

The chain has TRBV7-2 and TRBJ2-1; 9 nucleotides agree with TRBD2. This CDR3 comprises 16 residues. Per germline, CDR1 SGHTA and CDR2 FQGNSA. V trimming: 4 bases; J trimming: 2 bases; junction bases outside the gene matches: 6. The CDR3 protein is CASSSYLAGPYNEQFF. The CDR3 DNA is TGTGCCAGCAGCTCCTACCTAGCGGGACCCTACAATGAGCAGTTCTTC.

This chain connects TRBV6-5 to TRBJ2-5; 10 positions match TRBD1. V shed 10 bases, J shed 5 bases, and the junction held 13 bases outside the gene matches. This CDR3 contains 15 residues. Germline values: CDR1 MNHEY, CDR2 SVGAGI. CDR3 coding DNA: TGTGCCACCTCAGGGACAGGGGAAAACTTGGAGACCCAGTACTTC. Its translation is CATSGTGENLETQYF.

The CDR3 coding sequence is TGTGCCAGCAGACCGCAGGGGGTCACTAATGAAAAACTGTTTTTT. The encoded protein is CASRPQGVTNEKLFF. The genes are TRBV6-5 and TRBJ1-4, with 7 bases matching TRBD1. CDR1 is MNHEY, CDR2 SVGAGI, per germline. This CDR3 spans 15 amino acids. Trimming cost V 6 bases and J 2 bases; bases outside gene matches: 6.

CDR3 in DNA: TGCGCCAGCAGCTTGGCGCAGGGGGCTAACTACGAGCAGTACTTC. Encoded protein: CASSLAQGANYEQYF. The gene calls are TRBV5-1 and TRBJ2-7, with 8 bases aligning to TRBD1. The V and J ends lost 0 bases and 3 bases, in that order; junction bases with no gene match: 5. The CDR3 covers 15 residues. The germline V gene has CDR1 SGHRS and CDR2 YFSETQ. Filled out from reference TRBV5-1 and TRBJ2-7, the complete variable domain reads KAGVTQTPRYLIKTRGQQVTLSCSPISGHRSVSWYQQTPGQGLQFLFEYFSETQRNKGNFPGRFSGRQFSNSRSEMNVSTLELGDSALYLCASSLAQGANYEQYFGPGTRLTVT.

This rearrangement joins TRBV5-5 to TRBJ1-2; D remains unclear. CDR1 SGHKS and CDR2 YYEKEE come from the germline V gene (reference sequence). The ends were cut back, 2 bases at V and 3 bases at J, with 8 bases in the middle. This CDR3 has 13 residues. DNA for the CDR3: TGTGCCAGCAGCTTTAGACGGGACTATGGCTACACCTTC. Translating it yields CASSFRRDYGYTF.

The CDR3 DNA sequence: TGTGCCAGCAGAGGACTAGCGGCTTCCTACGAGCAGTACTTC. Translated: CASRGLAASYEQYF. V and J are TRBV5-8 and TRBJ2-7; 10 bases agree with TRBD2. With V trimmed by 5 bases and J by 1 base, 3 bases remained unmatched. The CDR3 is 14 amino acids. Germline-derived CDR1 and CDR2 are SGHTS and YDEGEE.

The rearrangement links TRBV5-6 to TRBJ2-7, with 7 bases identical to TRBD1. CDR3 length: 13 residues. J was trimmed by 10 bases and V by 4 bases; bases with no gene match: 11. Germline V gene data show CDR1 as SGHDT and CDR2 as YYEEEE. CDR3: CASSHWAGGKQYF. The CDR3 DNA reads TGTGCCAGCAGCCACTGGGCAGGGGGAAAACAGTACTTC.

The chain links TRBV7-2 to TRBJ1-4, with D unclear. The CDR3 is 12 residues long. V gave up 2 bases and J gave up 10 bases, with 8 bases separating them. Germline CDR1 and CDR2: SGHTA and FQGNSA. Written as DNA, the CDR3 is TGTGCCAGCAGCTTACGGTACGGAAAACTGTTTTTT. As protein: CASSLRYGKLFF.

This clone was seen a single time. Here the CDR3 DNA reads TGTGCCAGCAGTTCAAGGGACAGGGAGAGCAATCAGCCCCAGCATTTT. Protein sequence: CASSSRDRESNQPQHF. This chain uses TRBV7-9 with TRBJ1-5; 9 bases are a match to TRBD1. Germline V CDR1 and CDR2: SEHNR, FQNEAQ (reference sequence). This CDR3 comprises 16 residues. With V trimmed by 6 bases and J by 1 base, 7 bases remained unmatched.

The chain uses TRBV7-2 and TRBJ2-1; 9 nucleotides agree with TRBD1. Per the germline V gene, CDR1 is SGHTA and CDR2 is FQGNSA. Trimming removed 6 bases from V and 0 bases from J; junction bases left unmatched: 6. The CDR3 runs 16 residues. The CDR3 loop is CASSLQGADSYNEQFF. DNA for the CDR3: TGTGCCAGCAGTCTACAGGGGGCAGACTCCTACAATGAGCAGTTCTTC.

The chain employs TRBV12-3 or TRBV12-4 and TRBJ1-1; D is undetermined. Trimming cost V 6 bases and J 0 bases, with 8 bases left between them. The CDR3 loop spans 13 amino acids. The CDR3 DNA sequence: TGTGCCAGCAGCTACAGCATGAACACTGAAGCTTTCTTT. It encodes CASSYSMNTEAFF.

For the CDR3, the DNA is TGTGCCAGCAGCTTAGCCGCTAGCGGGAGCTTGAATGAGCAGTTCTTC. Amino acid sequence: CASSLAASGSLNEQFF. The gene calls are TRBV7-2 and TRBJ2-1; 10 bases line up with TRBD2. The CDR3 totals 16 residues. Looked up from germline, CDR1 is SGHTA and CDR2 is FQGNSA. V shed 0 bases and J 7 bases; nucleotides not matched to a gene: 6.

This clone was counted a single time. The J gene is TRBJ2-2, the V gene TRBV7-2; TRBD2 aligns across 10 bases. V lost 3 bases, J lost 4 bases, and 2 bases stayed unmatched. Germline CDR1 and CDR2: SGHTA and FQGNSA. CDR3 length equals 15 residues. In DNA form, the CDR3 reads TGTGCCAGCAGCTTCGGGACTAGCGCCACCGGGGAGCTGTTTTTT. Protein sequence: CASSFGTSATGELFF. The variable domain in full, completed from reference TRBV7-2 and TRBJ2-2, reads GAGVSQSPSNKVTEKGKDVELRCDPISGHTALYWYRQSLGQGLEFLIYFQGNSAPDKSGLPSDRFSAERTGGSVSTLTIQRTQQEDSAVYLCASSFGTSATGELFFGEGSRLTVL.

The chain is built from TRBV19 and TRBJ1-4; 9 positions agree with TRBD1. Germline V gene data show CDR1 as LNHDA and CDR2 as SQIVND (reference sequence). The CDR3 has 17 amino acids. V lost 7 bases to trimming and J lost 2 bases; unmatched junction nucleotides: 11. The CDR3 loop reads CASKNKHGTGTNEKLFF. CDR3 DNA: TGTGCCAGTAAAAACAAACACGGGACAGGGACTAATGAAAAACTGTTTTTT.

J is TRBJ2-1 and V is TRBV2, with 8 bases identical to TRBD2. CDR1 SNHLY and CDR2 FYNNEI come from the germline V gene. CDR3 length equals 17 residues. J was trimmed by 2 bases and V by 7 bases; bases with no gene match: 13. The CDR3 DNA sequence: TGTGCCAGCAAAGTGGGGCTGGCGGGAGGCACCTACAATGAGCAGTTCTTC. It codes for CASKVGLAGGTYNEQFF.

The chain uses TRBV28 and TRBJ2-1; 12 bases map to TRBD2. V lost 6 bases to trimming and J lost 6 bases; unmatched junction nucleotides: 9. Germline V gene sequence: CDR1 MDHEN, CDR2 SYDVKM. CDR3 length equals 16 residues. CDR3 in amino acids: CASSRGASGGANEQFF. CDR3 in DNA: TGTGCCAGCAGCCGCGGGGCTAGCGGGGGGGCCAATGAGCAGTTCTTC.

This clone was observed a handful of times. The same CDR3 can be traced to other DNA sequences in this sample. The rearrangement joins TRBV27 to TRBJ1-2, with 7 positions matching TRBD1. V lost 0 bases, J lost 2 bases, and 0 bases stayed unmatched. The germline V gene encodes CDR1 MNHEY and CDR2 SMNVEV (reference sequence). This CDR3 region has 14 residues. The CDR3 bases are TGTGCCAGCAGTTTATCGGGACAGAACTATGGCTACACCTTC. This translates into CASSLSGQNYGYTF.

The chain carries TRBV7-6 and TRBJ1-1; tentatively, D is TRBD1 (6 bases). There are 15 residues in the CDR3. Germline values: CDR1 SGHVS, CDR2 FNYEAQ. With 0 bases removed from V and 2 bases from J, the gap between germline ends came to 10 bases. The CDR3, as DNA: TGTGCCAGCAGCTTAGCAGGGGACATTAACACTGAAGCTTTCTTT. The encoded protein is CASSLAGDINTEAFF.

This clone was counted only a few times. The genes are TRBV9 and TRBJ2-2, with D possibly being TRBD1 (6 bases). Deletions cut 0 bases from V and 2 bases from J, with 11 bases between. The CDR3 is 16 amino acids. Germline assignment: CDR1 SGDLS and CDR2 YYNGEE. The CDR3 nucleotides read TGTGCCAGCAGCGTAGAACAGGGTCCCAACACCGGGGAGCTGTTTTTT. This codes for CASSVEQGPNTGELFF.

This chain connects TRBV5-1 to TRBJ1-4; D remains unclear. Germline CDR1 SGHRS, CDR2 YFSETQ. Trimming pared 3 bases from V and 3 bases from J, leaving 18 bases between. CDR3 length: 17 residues. CDR3 nucleotides: TGCGCCAGCAGCTCAACTGGACTCAATGCGGCTAATGAAAAACTGTTTTTT. Translating gives CASSSTGLNAANEKLFF.

The chain recombines TRBV18 with TRBJ1-1, with D tentatively TRBD1 (5 bases). This CDR3 has 16 residues. Trimming stripped 3 bases from V and 1 base from J, with 15 bases between. Per germline, CDR1 KGHSH and CDR2 LQKENI. CDR3 nucleotide sequence: TGTGCCAGCTCACCCTCGGCAGGGCTAAGGAACACTGAAGCTTTCTTT. Translation gives CASSPSAGLRNTEAFF.

The chain links TRBV18 to TRBJ2-7; D uncertain. CDR3 length: 17 residues. Germline V lookup: CDR1 KGHSH, CDR2 LQKENI. V lost 2 bases to trimming and J lost 2 bases, with 19 bases between them. CDR3 sequence reads: CASSPISVRQEPYEQYF. The CDR3 DNA sequence: TGTGCCAGCTCACCAATTTCAGTTCGGCAGGAACCCTACGAGCAGTACTTC.

The rearrangement uses TRBV9 and TRBJ2-5; D possibly corresponds to TRBD1 (5 bases). V shed 0 bases and J shed 2 bases, with 8 bases lying between them. Looked up from germline, CDR1 is SGDLS and CDR2 is YYNGEE. This CDR3 comprises 14 residues. Here the CDR3 DNA reads TGTGCCAGCAGCGTAGGACAGCTTCAAGAGACCCAGTACTTC. Its translation: CASSVGQLQETQYF.

This chain links TRBV19 with TRBJ2-2, with D possibly matching TRBD2 (6 bases). This CDR3 region has 14 residues. Germline V gene sequence: CDR1 LNHDA, CDR2 SQIVND (reference sequence). The V end was cut by 8 bases, the J end by 5 bases, with 15 bases between. CDR3 DNA sequence: TGTGCCAGTTCTCTAGGGACTGAGACCGGGGAGCTGTTTTTT. Protein: CASSLGTETGELFF. The full variable domain, in which reference TRBV19 and TRBJ2-2 provide the parts outside the CDR3, is DGGITQSPKYLFRKEGQNVTLSCEQNLNHDAMYWYRQDPGQGLRLIYYSQIVNDFQKGDIAEGYSVSREKKESFPLTVTSAQKNPTAFYLCASSLGTETGELFFGEGSRLTVL.

This clone has a handful of counts. The J gene is TRBJ1-5, the V gene TRBV7-8; 8 bases map to TRBD1. The CDR3 loop spans 14 amino acids. With V trimmed by 4 bases and J by 3 bases, 2 bases remained unmatched. Germline V CDR1 and CDR2: SGHVS, FQNEAQ. The chain's CDR3 is CASSWDRINQPQHF. The CDR3, as DNA: TGTGCCAGCAGCTGGGACAGGATCAATCAGCCCCAGCATTTT.